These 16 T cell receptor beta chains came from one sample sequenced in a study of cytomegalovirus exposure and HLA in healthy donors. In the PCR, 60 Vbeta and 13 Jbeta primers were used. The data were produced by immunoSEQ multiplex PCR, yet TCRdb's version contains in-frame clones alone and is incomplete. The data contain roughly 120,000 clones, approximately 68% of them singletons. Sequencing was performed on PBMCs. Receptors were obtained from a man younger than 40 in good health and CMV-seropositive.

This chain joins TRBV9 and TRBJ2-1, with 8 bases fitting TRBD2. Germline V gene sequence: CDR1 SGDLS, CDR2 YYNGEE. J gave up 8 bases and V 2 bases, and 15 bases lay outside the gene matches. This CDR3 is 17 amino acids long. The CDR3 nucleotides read TGTGCCAGCAGCGTGTCCCCGGGTAGCGGGATTGGCGATGAGCAGTTCTTC. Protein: CASSVSPGSGIGDEQFF.

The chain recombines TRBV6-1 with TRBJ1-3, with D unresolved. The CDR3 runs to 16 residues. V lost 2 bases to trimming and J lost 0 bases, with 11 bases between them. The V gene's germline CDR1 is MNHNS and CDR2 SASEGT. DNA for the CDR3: TGTGCCAGCAGTGAATTCCCCCAGGACTCTGGAAACACCATATATTTT. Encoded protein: CASSEFPQDSGNTIYF.

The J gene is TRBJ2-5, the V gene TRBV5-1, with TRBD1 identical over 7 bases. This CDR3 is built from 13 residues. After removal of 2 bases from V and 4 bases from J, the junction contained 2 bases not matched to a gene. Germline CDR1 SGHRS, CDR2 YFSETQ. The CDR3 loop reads CASSLGTAETQYF. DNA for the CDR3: TGCGCCAGCAGCTTAGGGACAGCAGAGACCCAGTACTTC.

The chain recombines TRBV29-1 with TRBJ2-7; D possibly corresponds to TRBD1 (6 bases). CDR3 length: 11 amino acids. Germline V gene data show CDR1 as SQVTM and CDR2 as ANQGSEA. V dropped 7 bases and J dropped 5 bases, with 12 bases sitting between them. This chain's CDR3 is CSATGIHEQYF. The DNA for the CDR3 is TGCAGCGCAACAGGGATCCACGAGCAGTACTTC.

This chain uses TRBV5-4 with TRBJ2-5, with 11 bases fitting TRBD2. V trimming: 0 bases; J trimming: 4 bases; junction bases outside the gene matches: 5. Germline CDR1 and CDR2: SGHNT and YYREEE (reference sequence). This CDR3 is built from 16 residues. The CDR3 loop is CASSLVAGGGGETQYF. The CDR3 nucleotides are TGTGCCAGCAGCTTGGTAGCGGGAGGGGGGGGAGAGACCCAGTACTTC.

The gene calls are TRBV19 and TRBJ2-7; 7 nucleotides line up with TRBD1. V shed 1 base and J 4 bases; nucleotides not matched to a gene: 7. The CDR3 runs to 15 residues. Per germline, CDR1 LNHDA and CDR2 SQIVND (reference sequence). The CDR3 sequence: CASSIGGGQPYEQYF. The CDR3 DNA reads TGTGCCAGTAGTATAGGTGGGGGACAGCCGTACGAGCAGTACTTC.

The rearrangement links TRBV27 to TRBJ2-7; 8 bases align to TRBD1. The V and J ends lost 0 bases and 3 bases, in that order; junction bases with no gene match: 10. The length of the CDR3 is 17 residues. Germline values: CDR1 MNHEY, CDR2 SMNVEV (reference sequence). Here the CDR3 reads CASSLSTYPGQDYEQYF. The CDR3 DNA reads TGTGCCAGCAGTTTATCGACCTATCCGGGACAGGACTACGAGCAGTACTTC.

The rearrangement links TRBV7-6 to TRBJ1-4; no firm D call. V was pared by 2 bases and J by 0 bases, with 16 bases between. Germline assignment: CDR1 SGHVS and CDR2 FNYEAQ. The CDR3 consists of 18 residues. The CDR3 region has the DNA TGTGCCAGCAGCTTACTCCCGGTCACAGCAGCAACTAATGAAAAACTGTTTTTT. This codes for CASSLLPVTAATNEKLFF.

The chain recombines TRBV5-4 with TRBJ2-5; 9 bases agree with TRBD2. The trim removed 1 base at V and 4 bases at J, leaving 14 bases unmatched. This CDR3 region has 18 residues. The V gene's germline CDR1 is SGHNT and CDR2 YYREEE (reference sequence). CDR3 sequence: CASSLRREGKGARETQYF. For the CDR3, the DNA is TGTGCCAGCAGCTTGCGGCGGGAGGGTAAAGGAGCGAGAGAGACCCAGTACTTC. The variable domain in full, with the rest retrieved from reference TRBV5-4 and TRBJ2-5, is ETGVTQSPTHLIKTRGQQVTLRCSSQSGHNTVSWYQQALGQGPQFIFQYYREEENGRGNFPPRFSGLQFPNYSSELNVNALELDDSALYLCASSLRREGKGARETQYFGPGTRLLVL.

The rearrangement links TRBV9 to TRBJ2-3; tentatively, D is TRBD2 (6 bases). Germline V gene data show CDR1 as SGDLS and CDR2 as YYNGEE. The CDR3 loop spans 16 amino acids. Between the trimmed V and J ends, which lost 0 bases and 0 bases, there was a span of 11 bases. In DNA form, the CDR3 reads TGTGCCAGCAGCGTAGGGAGGGCAGGTAGCACAGATACGCAGTATTTT. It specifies CASSVGRAGSTDTQYF.

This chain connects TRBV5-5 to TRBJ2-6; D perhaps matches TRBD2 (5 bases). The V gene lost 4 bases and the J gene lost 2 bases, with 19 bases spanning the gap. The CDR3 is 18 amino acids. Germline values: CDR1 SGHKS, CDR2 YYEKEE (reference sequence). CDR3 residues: CASSAGPGNQPGANVLTF. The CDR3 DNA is TGTGCCAGCAGCGCAGGTCCGGGAAACCAACCTGGGGCCAACGTCCTGACTTTC.

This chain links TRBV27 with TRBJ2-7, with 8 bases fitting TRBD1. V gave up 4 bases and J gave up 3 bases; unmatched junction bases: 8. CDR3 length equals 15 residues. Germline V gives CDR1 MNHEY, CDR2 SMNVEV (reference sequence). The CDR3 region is CASSSRTGKVYEQYF. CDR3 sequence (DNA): TGTGCCAGCAGTTCTAGGACAGGGAAGGTCTACGAGCAGTACTTC.

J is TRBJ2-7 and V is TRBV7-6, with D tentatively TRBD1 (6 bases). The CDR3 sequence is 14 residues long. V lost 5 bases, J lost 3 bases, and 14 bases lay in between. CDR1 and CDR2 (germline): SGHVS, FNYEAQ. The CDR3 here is CASSPSNRDYEQYF. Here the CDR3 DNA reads TGTGCCAGCAGCCCCTCAAACAGGGACTACGAGCAGTACTTC.

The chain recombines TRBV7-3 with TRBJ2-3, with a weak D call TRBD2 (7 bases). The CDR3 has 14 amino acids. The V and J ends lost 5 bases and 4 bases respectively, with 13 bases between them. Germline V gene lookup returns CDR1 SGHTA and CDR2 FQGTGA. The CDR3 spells CASSLLGGADTQYF. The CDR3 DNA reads TGTGCCAGCAGCCTCCTAGGGGGGGCAGATACGCAGTATTTT.

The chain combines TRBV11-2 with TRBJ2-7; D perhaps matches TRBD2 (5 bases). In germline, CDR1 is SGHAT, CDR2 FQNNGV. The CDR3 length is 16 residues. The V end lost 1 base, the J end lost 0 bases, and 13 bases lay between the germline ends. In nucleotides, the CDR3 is TGTGCCAGCAGCTTAGTGGCGCGGGTCCGCTCCTACGAGCAGTACTTC. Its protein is CASSLVARVRSYEQYF.

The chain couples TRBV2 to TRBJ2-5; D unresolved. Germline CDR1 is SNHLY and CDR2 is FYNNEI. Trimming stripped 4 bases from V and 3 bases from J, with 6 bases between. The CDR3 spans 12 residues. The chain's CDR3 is CASSGQKETQYF. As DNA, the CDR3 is TGTGCCAGCAGTGGCCAGAAAGAGACCCAGTACTTC.